These 20 T cell receptor beta chains were all obtained from the same sample, sequenced in a study of naive CD8 T cells in extremely preterm neonates. Sequenced by immunoSEQ multiplex PCR; TCRdb stores in-frame clones only, minus some. The repertoire holds about 4,200 clones, with approximately 97% as singletons. The sequenced sample consisted of naive CD8+ T cells from blood. These receptors all come from a human donor in good health.

The chain recombines TRBV2 with TRBJ2-1; TRBD2 agrees at 12 bases. Germline assignment: CDR1 SNHLY and CDR2 FYNNEI. The CDR3 sequence is 14 residues long. V shed 6 bases and J 6 bases; nucleotides not matched to a gene: 3. The CDR3 loop is CASSLAGGVNEQFF. In DNA form, the CDR3 reads TGTGCCAGCAGCCTAGCGGGGGGGGTCAATGAGCAGTTCTTC.

The V call is TRBV9, the J call TRBJ2-5; 9 nucleotides align to TRBD1. The CDR3 runs to 15 residues. The germline V gene encodes CDR1 SGDLS and CDR2 YYNGEE. J lost 3 bases, V lost 3 bases, and 6 bases had no gene match. The CDR3 DNA follows: TGTGCCAGCAGCGCTTCCGGGACAGGGAAAGAGACCCAGTACTTC. Protein sequence: CASSASGTGKETQYF.

The chain recombines TRBV9 with TRBJ2-1, with TRBD2 identical over 9 bases. Trimming at V came to 0 bases and at J to 6 bases, leaving 4 bases not matched to a gene. The CDR3 is 15 amino acids. Germline V CDR1 and CDR2: SGDLS, YYNGEE. The CDR3 spells CASSVGAGGPNEQFF. The CDR3 DNA reads as TGTGCCAGCAGCGTAGGAGCGGGGGGCCCCAATGAGCAGTTCTTC.

This clone was recorded once. The chain employs TRBV9 and TRBJ1-4, with D perhaps TRBD1 (6 bases). The CDR3 sequence is 17 residues long. Per germline, CDR1 SGDLS and CDR2 YYNGEE. Trimming stripped 0 bases from V and 4 bases from J, with 16 bases between. In DNA, the CDR3 is TGTGCCAGCAGCGTAGCGGCAGGGGACCGATATAATGAAAAACTGTTTTTT. Protein product: CASSVAAGDRYNEKLFF. The entire variable domain, with the rest obtained from reference TRBV9 and TRBJ1-4, is as follows: DSGVTQTPKHLITATGQRVTLRCSPRSGDLSVYWYQQSLDQGLQFLIQYYNGEERAKGNILERFSAQQFPDLHSELNLSSLELGDSALYFCASSVAAGDRYNEKLFFGSGTQLSVL.

The CDR3 coding sequence is TGTGCCATCAGTGAGTCCGGGACAGGGGGCCCAAGCTACACCTTC. Amino acids: CAISESGTGGPSYTF. The J gene is TRBJ1-2, the V gene TRBV10-3; 12 bases map to TRBD1. Per germline, CDR1 ENHRY and CDR2 SYGVKD. J gave up 9 bases and V 0 bases, and 5 bases lay outside the gene matches. This CDR3 has 15 residues.

The chain couples TRBV4-1 to TRBJ1-1; D uncertain. The CDR3 is made up of 15 amino acids. CDR1 and CDR2 from the germline V gene are MGHRA and YSYEKL. Trimming cost V 3 bases and J 0 bases, with 11 bases left between them. The CDR3 sequence is CASSHSEGLNTEAFF. The CDR3 bases are TGCGCCAGCAGCCATAGTGAGGGCCTGAACACTGAAGCTTTCTTT.

The chain carries TRBV9 and TRBJ2-3, with 9 bases fitting TRBD1. The germline CDR1 and CDR2 sequences are SGDLS and YYNGEE. The CDR3 runs to 16 residues. Germline trimming cut 3 bases from V and 1 base from J; bases unmatched to any gene: 6. The CDR3 DNA sequence: TGTGCCAGCAGCGCACAGGGGGCAACGCGCACAGATACGCAGTATTTT. Encoded protein: CASSAQGATRTDTQYF.

The gene calls are TRBV28 and TRBJ2-7; 7 bases map to TRBD1. V lost 6 bases to trimming and J lost 0 bases; unmatched junction nucleotides: 11. This CDR3 has 16 residues. The germline gives CDR1 MDHEN, CDR2 SYDVKM. This CDR3 is CASSPRVRGSSYEQYV. For the CDR3, the DNA is TGTGCCAGCAGCCCCCGCGTCAGGGGGAGCTCCTACGAGCAGTACGTC.

The chain recombines TRBV10-3 with TRBJ2-3; TRBD2 agrees at 7 bases. The CDR3 extends over 15 amino acids. V was pared by 2 bases and J by 1 base, with 3 bases of the junction left unmatched. Per germline, CDR1 ENHRY and CDR2 SYGVKD. CDR3 bases: TGTGCCATCAGTGAGGGACTAGGGGGCACAGATACGCAGTATTTT. Amino acid sequence: CAISEGLGGTDTQYF.

J is TRBJ1-1 and V is TRBV6-5, with D tentatively TRBD1 (6 bases). The CDR3 extends over 15 amino acids. Germline V gene sequence: CDR1 MNHEY, CDR2 SVGAGI. V shed 3 bases and J shed 4 bases, with 15 bases lying between them. CDR3 residues: CASSYSDSRTTEAFF. The DNA of the CDR3 is TGTGCCAGCAGTTATTCGGACAGCCGAACCACTGAAGCTTTCTTT.

The chain has TRBV7-8 and TRBJ2-1; 8 bases are a match to TRBD2. CDR1 is SGHVS and CDR2 is FQNEAQ in the germline V gene. V shed 3 bases and J 6 bases; nucleotides not matched to a gene: 7. CDR3 length equals 15 residues. CDR3 protein: CASSFGTRGPNEQFF. The DNA for the CDR3 is TGTGCCAGCAGCTTCGGGACTAGGGGCCCCAATGAGCAGTTCTTC.

The chain couples TRBV28 to TRBJ2-3; no reliable D call. Per germline, CDR1 MDHEN and CDR2 SYDVKM. The CDR3 is 14 residues long. V was trimmed by 3 bases and J by 2 bases, leaving 9 bases between them. CDR3 sequence: CASSFRPNTDTQYF. Here the CDR3 DNA reads TGTGCCAGCAGTTTCAGGCCGAACACAGATACGCAGTATTTT.

The chain links TRBV5-4 to TRBJ2-5; TRBD1 is a possible D gene (5 bases). Per germline, CDR1 SGHNT and CDR2 YYREEE (reference sequence). The CDR3 length is 13 residues. The ends were cut back, 0 bases at V and 4 bases at J, with 7 bases in the middle. The CDR3 bases are TGTGCCAGCAGCTTGGAAAGGGGAGAGACCCAGTACTTC. Translating it yields CASSLERGETQYF.

The chain combines TRBV10-1 with TRBJ1-2, with D perhaps matching TRBD1 (6 bases). The V and J ends lost 9 bases and 8 bases respectively, with 13 bases between them. The CDR3 runs 11 residues. Germline V gives CDR1 WNHNN, CDR2 SYGVQD (reference sequence). The CDR3 sequence is CARLTGNGYTF. In DNA, the CDR3 is TGCGCCAGACTTACAGGGAACGGCTACACCTTC.

This chain's CDR3 is CASSLGGEGQPQHF. In nucleotides, the CDR3 is TGTGCCAGCAGCTTAGGGGGTGAGGGTCAGCCCCAGCATTTT. V is TRBV7-9 and J is TRBJ1-5; D uncertain. Between the trimmed V and J ends, which lost 1 base and 6 bases, there was a span of 10 bases. CDR1 SEHNR and CDR2 FQNEAQ come from the germline V gene (reference sequence). This CDR3 region has 14 residues.

The gene calls are TRBV27 and TRBJ1-5; the D gene is possibly TRBD1 (5 bases). This CDR3 region has 15 residues. CDR1 is MNHEY, CDR2 SMNVEV, per germline (reference sequence). V lost 0 bases and J lost 2, with 8 bases in between. As DNA, the CDR3 is TGTGCCAGCAGTTTATCGGGGCGCGGCAATCAGCCCCAGCATTTT. Translation gives CASSLSGRGNQPQHF.

The rearrangement joins TRBV11-2 to TRBJ2-2; possible D gene TRBD1, 5 bases. The CDR3 extends over 15 amino acids. CDR1 and CDR2 from the germline V gene are SGHAT and FQNNGV. Trimming pared 5 bases from V and 4 bases from J, leaving 14 bases between. The CDR3 coding sequence is TGTGCCAGCAGCCATACGCGCCAGGGCACCGGGGAGCTGTTTTTT. Translation gives CASSHTRQGTGELFF.

The rearrangement joins TRBV10-2 to TRBJ1-5; no reliable D call. V gave up 0 bases and J gave up 5 bases, with 26 bases separating them. Germline assignment: CDR1 WSHSY and CDR2 SAAADI. CDR3 size: 20 residues. CDR3 sequence: CASSESTDIWSPVLYQPQHF. The CDR3 nucleotides read TGCGCCAGCAGTGAGTCGACTGATATATGGAGCCCGGTCCTTTATCAGCCCCAGCATTTT.

The chain is built from TRBV6-1 and TRBJ1-6; D ambiguous. The V end lost 6 bases, the J end lost 7 bases, and 16 bases lay between the germline ends. Germline lookup yields CDR1 MNHNS and CDR2 SASEGT. The CDR3 extends over 15 amino acids. CDR3 region: CASSPGAPGNSPLHF. CDR3 DNA: TGTGCCAGCAGCCCAGGTGCCCCTGGGAATTCACCCCTCCACTTT.

Here the CDR3 reads CASNDKANTEAFF. The CDR3 nucleotides are TGTGCCAGCAACGACAAGGCGAACACTGAAGCTTTCTTT. This sequence joins TRBV7-9 and TRBJ1-1, with D hard to call. V lost 7 bases and J lost 1, with 10 bases in between. Germline CDR1 SEHNR, CDR2 FQNEAQ (reference sequence). The CDR3 is 13 residues long.